This T cell receptor beta chain was identified during a study of blood T cell repertoires in COVID-19. At the level of the study: Sources were T cells, B-cell-depleted T cells, or PBMCs; the material itself was cDNA or gDNA.

Only in-frame clones appear in the TCRdb table, and some are missing; sequencing was by immunoSEQ multiplex PCR. The sample lists roughly 250,000 clones; about 87% were seen once. V lost 5 bases to trimming and J lost 6 bases; unmatched junction nucleotides: 12. CDR3 length: 16 residues. Germline-derived CDR1 and CDR2 are LGHDT and YNNKEL (reference sequence). The count of this clone is one. The sample consisted of peripheral blood. The clonotype originates from a woman aged 40 to 50 with acute or convalescent COVID-19. This rearrangement joins TRBV3-1 (or the pseudogene TRBV3-2) to TRBJ2-1, with 8 bases identical to TRBD2. The CDR3: CASSTTSTGGANEQFF. Written as DNA, the CDR3 is TGTGCCAGCAGCACCACCTCGACGGGGGGGGCCAATGAGCAGTTCTTC.